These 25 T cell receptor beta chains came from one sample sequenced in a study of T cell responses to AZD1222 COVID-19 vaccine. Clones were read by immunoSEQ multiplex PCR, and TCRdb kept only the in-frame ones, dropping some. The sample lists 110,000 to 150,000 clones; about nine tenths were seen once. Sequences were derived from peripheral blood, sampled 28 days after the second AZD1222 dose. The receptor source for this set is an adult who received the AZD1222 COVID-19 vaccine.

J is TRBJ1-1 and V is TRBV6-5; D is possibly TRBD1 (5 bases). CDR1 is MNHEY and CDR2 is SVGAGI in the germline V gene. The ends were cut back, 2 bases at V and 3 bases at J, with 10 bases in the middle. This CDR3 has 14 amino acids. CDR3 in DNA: TGTGCCAGCAGTTACCGGCGGGGGGACACTGAAGCTTTCTTT. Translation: CASSYRRGDTEAFF.

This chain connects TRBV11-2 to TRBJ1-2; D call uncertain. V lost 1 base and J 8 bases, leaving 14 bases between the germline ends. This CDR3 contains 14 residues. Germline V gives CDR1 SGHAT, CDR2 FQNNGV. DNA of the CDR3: TGTGCCAGCAGCTTAGGGGGTTTGGGTTTCGGCTACACCTTC. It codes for CASSLGGLGFGYTF.

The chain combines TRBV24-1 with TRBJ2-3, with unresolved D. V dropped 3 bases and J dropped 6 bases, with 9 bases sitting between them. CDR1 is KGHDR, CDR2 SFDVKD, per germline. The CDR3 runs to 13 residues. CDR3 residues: CATSDPTLDTQYF. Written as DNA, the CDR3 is TGTGCCACCAGTGATCCAACCTTGGATACGCAGTATTTT.

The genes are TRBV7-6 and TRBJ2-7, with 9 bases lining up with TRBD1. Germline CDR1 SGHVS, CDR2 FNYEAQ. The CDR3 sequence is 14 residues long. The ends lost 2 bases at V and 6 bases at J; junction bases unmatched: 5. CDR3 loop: CASSLNTGGGEQYF. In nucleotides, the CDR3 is TGTGCCAGCAGCTTAAATACAGGGGGCGGCGAGCAGTACTTC.

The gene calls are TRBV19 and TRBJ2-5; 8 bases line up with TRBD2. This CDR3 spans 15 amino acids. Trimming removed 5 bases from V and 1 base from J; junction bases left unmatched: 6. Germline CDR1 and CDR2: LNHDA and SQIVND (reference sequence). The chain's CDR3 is CASSSPRGGQETQYF. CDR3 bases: TGTGCCAGTAGTTCCCCCCGGGGGGGCCAAGAGACCCAGTACTTC.

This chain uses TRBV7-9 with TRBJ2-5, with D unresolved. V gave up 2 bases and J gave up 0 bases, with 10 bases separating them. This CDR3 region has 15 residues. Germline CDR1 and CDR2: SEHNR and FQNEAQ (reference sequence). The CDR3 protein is CASSLRKGNQETQYF. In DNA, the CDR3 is TGTGCCAGCAGCTTACGAAAGGGTAACCAAGAGACCCAGTACTTC.

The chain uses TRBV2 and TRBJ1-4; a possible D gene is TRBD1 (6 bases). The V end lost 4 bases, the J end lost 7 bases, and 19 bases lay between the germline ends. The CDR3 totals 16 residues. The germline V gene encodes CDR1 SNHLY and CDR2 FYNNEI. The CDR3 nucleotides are TGTGCCAGCAGTGCAGGGCTCGGTAGGGGGGGTGAAAAACTGTTTTTT. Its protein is CASSAGLGRGGEKLFF.

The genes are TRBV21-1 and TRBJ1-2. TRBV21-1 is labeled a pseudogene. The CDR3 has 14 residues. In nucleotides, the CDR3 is TGTGCCAGCAGCAAAGAGTCAGGGACCTATGGCTACACCTTC. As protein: CASSKESGTYGYTF.

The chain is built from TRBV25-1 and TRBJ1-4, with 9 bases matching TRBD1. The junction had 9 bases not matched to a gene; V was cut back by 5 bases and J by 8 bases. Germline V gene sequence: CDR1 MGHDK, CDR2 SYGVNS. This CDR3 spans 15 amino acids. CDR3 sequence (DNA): TGTGCCAGCAGTAGATCACAGGGGGCAGGAGAAAAACTGTTTTTT. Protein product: CASSRSQGAGEKLFF.

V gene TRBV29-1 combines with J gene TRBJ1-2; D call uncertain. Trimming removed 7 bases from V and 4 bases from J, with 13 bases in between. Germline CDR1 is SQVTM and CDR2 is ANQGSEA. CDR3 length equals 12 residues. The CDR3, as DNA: TGCAGCGCCGTGGACGGCCTCTATGGCTACACCTTC. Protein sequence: CSAVDGLYGYTF. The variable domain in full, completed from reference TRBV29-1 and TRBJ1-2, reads SAVISQKPSRDICQRGTSLTIQCQVDSQVTMMFWYRQQPGQSLTLIATANQGSEATYESGFVIDKFPISRPNLTFSTLTVSNMSPEDSSIYLCSAVDGLYGYTFGSGTRLTVV.

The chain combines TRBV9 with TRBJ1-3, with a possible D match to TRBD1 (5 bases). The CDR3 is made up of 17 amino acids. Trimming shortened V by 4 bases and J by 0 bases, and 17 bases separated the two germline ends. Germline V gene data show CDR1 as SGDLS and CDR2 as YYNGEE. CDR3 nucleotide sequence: TGTGCCAGCAGCCTCACTTCAGGGAGCCCCTCTGGAAACACCATATATTTT. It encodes CASSLTSGSPSGNTIYF.

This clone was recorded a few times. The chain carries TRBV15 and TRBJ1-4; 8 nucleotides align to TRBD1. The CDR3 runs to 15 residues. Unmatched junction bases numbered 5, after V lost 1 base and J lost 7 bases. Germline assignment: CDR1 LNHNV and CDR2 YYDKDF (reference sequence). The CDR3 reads CATSRGGTGGEKLFF. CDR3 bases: TGTGCCACCAGCAGAGGAGGGACAGGAGGTGAAAAACTGTTTTTT.

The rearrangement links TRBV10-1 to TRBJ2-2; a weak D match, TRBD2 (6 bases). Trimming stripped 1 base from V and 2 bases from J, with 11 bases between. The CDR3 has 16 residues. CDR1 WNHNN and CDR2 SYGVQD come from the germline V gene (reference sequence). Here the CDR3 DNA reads TGCGCCAGCAGTGAGTTCCTAGCGTTCAACACCGGGGAGCTGTTTTTT. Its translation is CASSEFLAFNTGELFF.

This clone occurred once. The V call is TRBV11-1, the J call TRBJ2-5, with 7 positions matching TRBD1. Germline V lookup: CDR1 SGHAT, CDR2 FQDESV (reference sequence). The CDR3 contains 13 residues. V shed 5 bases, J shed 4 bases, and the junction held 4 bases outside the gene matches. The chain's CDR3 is CASSPDRAETQYF. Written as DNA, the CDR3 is TGTGCCAGCAGCCCAGACAGGGCAGAGACCCAGTACTTC. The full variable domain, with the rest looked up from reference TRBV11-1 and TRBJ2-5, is EAEVAQSPRYKITEKSQAVAFWCDPISGHATLYWYRQILGQGPELLVQFQDESVVDDSQLPKDRFSAERLKGVDSTLKIQPAELGDSAMYLCASSPDRAETQYFGPGTRLLVL.

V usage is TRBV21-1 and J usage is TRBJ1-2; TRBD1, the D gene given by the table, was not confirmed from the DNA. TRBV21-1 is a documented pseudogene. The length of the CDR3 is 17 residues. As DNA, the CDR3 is TGTGCCAGCAGTCACCCCAAGAAAGGGGGCGATCTCTATGGCTACACCTTC. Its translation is CASSHPKKGGDLYGYTF.

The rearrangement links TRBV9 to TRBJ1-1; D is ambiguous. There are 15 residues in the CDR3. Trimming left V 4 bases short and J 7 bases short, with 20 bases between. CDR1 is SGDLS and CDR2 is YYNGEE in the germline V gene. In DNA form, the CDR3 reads TGTGCCAGCAGCTCCTACCAGTCCGGAGGTAGTGAAGCTTTCTTT. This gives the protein CASSSYQSGGSEAFF. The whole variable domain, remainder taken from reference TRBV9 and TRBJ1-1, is DSGVTQTPKHLITATGQRVTLRCSPRSGDLSVYWYQQSLDQGLQFLIQYYNGEERAKGNILERFSAQQFPDLHSELNLSSLELGDSALYFCASSSYQSGGSEAFFGQGTRLTVV.

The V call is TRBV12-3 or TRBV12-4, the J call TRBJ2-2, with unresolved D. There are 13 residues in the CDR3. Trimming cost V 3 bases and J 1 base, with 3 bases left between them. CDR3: CASSFKNTGELFF. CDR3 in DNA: TGTGCCAGCAGTTTCAAGAACACCGGGGAGCTGTTTTTT.

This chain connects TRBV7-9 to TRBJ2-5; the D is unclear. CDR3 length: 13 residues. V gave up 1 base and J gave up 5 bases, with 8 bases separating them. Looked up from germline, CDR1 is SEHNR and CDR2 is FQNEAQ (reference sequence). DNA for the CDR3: TGTGCCAGCAGCTTAGAAGTTATTGAGACCCAGTACTTC. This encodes CASSLEVIETQYF.

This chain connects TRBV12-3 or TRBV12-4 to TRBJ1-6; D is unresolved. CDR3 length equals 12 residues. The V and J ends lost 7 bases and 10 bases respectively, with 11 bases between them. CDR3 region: CASKFAESPLHF. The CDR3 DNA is TGTGCCAGCAAATTTGCGGAATCACCCCTCCACTTT.

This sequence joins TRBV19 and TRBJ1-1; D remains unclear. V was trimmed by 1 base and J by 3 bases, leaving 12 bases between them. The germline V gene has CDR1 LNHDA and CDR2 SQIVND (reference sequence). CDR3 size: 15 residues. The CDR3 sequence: CASSIGSLRHTEAFF. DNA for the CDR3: TGTGCCAGTAGTATAGGGTCGCTGAGACACACTGAAGCTTTCTTT. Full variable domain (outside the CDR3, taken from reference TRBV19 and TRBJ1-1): DGGITQSPKYLFRKEGQNVTLSCEQNLNHDAMYWYRQDPGQGLRLIYYSQIVNDFQKGDIAEGYSVSREKKESFPLTVTSAQKNPTAFYLCASSIGSLRHTEAFFGQGTRLTVV.

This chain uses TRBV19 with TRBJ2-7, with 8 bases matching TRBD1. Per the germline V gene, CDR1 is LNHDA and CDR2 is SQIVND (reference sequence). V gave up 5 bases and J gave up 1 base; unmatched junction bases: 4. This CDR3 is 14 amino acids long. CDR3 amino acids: CASSARQGSYEQYF. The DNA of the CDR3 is TGTGCCAGTAGTGCCCGACAGGGGTCCTACGAGCAGTACTTC.

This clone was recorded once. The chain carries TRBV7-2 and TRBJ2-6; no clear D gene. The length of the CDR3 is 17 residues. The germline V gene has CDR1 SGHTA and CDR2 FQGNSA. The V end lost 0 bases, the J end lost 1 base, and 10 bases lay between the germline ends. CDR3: CASSLAGSQSGANVLTF. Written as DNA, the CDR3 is TGTGCCAGCAGCTTAGCGGGTTCCCAGTCTGGGGCCAACGTCCTGACTTTC.

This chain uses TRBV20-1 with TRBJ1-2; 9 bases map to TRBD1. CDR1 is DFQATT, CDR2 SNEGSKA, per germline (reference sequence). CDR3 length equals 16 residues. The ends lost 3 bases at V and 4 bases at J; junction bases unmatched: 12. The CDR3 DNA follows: TGCAGTGCTAGTCCACAGGGGACAGGGTCTTTCTATGGCTACACCTTC. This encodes CSASPQGTGSFYGYTF.

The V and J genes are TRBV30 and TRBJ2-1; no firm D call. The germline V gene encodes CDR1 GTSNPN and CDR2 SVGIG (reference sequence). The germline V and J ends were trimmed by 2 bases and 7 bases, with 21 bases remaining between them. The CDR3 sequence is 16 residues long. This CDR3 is CAWSPLERLLRNEQFF. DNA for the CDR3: TGTGCCTGGAGTCCCCTCGAGCGTCTCCTTAGGAATGAGCAGTTCTTC.

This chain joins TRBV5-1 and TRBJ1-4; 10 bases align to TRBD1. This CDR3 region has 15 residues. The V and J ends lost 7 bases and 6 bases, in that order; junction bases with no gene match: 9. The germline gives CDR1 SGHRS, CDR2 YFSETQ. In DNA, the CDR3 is TGCGCCAGCTCACTCCCGACAGGGGGCGATGAAAAACTGTTTTTT. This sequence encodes CASSLPTGGDEKLFF.